This TCR beta chain was retrieved from a study of read filtering for tumor transcriptome and immune sequencing (TCRdb year 2020). In terms of the full investigation: The cohort was composed of approximately 17 male and over 13 female patients, with a mean age of roughly 61 years and an age range of roughly 40 to 90. By revised international staging, eight or nine patients were R-ISS I, roughly 17 were R-ISS II and roughly 7 were R-ISS III. Whole-transcriptome libraries were prepared with the TruSeq RNA Access Library Prep Kit after DNase treatment. TCR-region mapped reads per sample ranged from about 4.05 to 11 million with IR-seq versus only roughly 80 to 1273 with RNA-seq. TCR repertoires obtained by targeted immune repertoire sequencing and by bulk whole-transcriptome sequencing performed on the same bone marrow samples were compared. A main aim was a read-filtering strategy for immune repertoire data, specifically whether clonotypes supported by a single read should be removed.

CDR1 SQVTM and CDR2 ANQGSEA were looked up in the germline V gene. V is cut back by 4 bases and J by 4 bases, with 5 bases in the junction unmatched. Counted from cysteine to phenylalanine, this CDR3 has 13 amino acids. Only the CDR3 region is kept as DNA, spanning 39 bases read in frame from base 1. At least ten counts were recorded for this clonotype. The antigen it binds to is not known. Base quality data are lacking; no much larger clone is found one base away. Bone marrow was sampled from every patient at the time of active disease. Bone marrow mononuclear cells were isolated by Ficoll-Hypaque density gradient centrifugation. CD138-negative cells were obtained by negative selection after labeling with CD138 magnetic microbeads on a MACS separator, removing myeloma plasma cells. Flow cytometry with CD138 antibodies on an Attune NxT was used to check how pure the isolated cells were. Total RNA was extracted using TRIzol reagent and was quantified on a NanoDrop spectrophotometer. Paired RNA-seq and IR-seq were performed on each patient's CD138-negative bone marrow sample.

Starting from 400 ng RNA, TCR libraries were constructed with the Immunoverse kit using molecular barcoded adaptors that cover the alpha/delta and beta/gamma chains. TCR library preparation used the same RNA that went into transcriptome sequencing. An Illumina HiSeq 4000 with 2 x 150 cycles was used to sequence the TCR libraries. Under the source paper's analysis protocol: Using MiXCR, which included quality filtering and error correction, TCR reads were aligned to human V, D, J and C references and then assembled into CDR3 clonotypes. The tcR package in R was used to analyze clonotype counts and gene usage diversity. Raw mapping reads were checked after the RNA-seq reads had been mapped by STAR aligner version 2.5.3a onto the human GRCh37 genome. IR-seq fastq files were randomly downsampled with Seqtk 1.3 to test the effect of sequencing depth on detected clonotypes. Starting from the raw public reads, TCRdb applied fastp trimming at Q25, assembled clones with MiXCR and retained in-frame beta chains. Each entry merges the rows of one CDR3 protein and shows their most common DNA and genes. TCRdb's processing, not the study's, gives the V and J calls here. Here the sample has about 24,000 distinct CDR3 sequences; 20% to 25% occur a single time. The top ten clones comprise roughly 17% of the sample.

Results and caveats for the whole study, not just this receptor: The sorted CD138-negative fraction was not purified T cells but a mixed bone marrow immune population. When single-read clonotypes were removed, the proportions of shared clonotypes in IR-seq and RNA-seq correlated more strongly. In IR-seq, single-read clonotypes were roughly 82% of clonotypes but roughly 3.2% of total reads; in RNA-seq they were over 65% of clonotypes and 35% to 55% of reads. Compared with RNA-seq, IR-seq captured clonotypes at much higher depth and more reliably, and a smaller IR-seq throughput was enough to identify most shared clonotypes.

Sample: a population of CD138-negative cells sorted from bone marrow. The intended sense of this specimen's cell subset or site label: bone marrow mononuclear cells depleted of CD138+ plasma/myeloma cells by negative magnetic selection. The TCR comes from a donor at least 40 years old with multiple myeloma. The receptor chain draws on TRBV29-1 and TRBJ2-7, with 9 bases in between that match TRBD1. The DNA sequence is as follows: TGCAGCGTTGTCGGAGACAGGGGGTACGAGCAGTACTTC. This codes for CSVVGDRGYEQYF.